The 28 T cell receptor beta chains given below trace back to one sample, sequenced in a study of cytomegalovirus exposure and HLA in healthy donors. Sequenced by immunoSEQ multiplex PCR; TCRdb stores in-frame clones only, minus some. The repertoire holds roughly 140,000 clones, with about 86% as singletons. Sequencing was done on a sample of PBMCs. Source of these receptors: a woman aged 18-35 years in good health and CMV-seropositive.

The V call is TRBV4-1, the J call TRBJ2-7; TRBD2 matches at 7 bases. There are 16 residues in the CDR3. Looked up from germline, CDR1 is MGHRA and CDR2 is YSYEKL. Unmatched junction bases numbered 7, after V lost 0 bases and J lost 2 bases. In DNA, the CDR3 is TGCGCCAGCAGCCAAGAGTCAGGTCTAGCGGCCTACGAGCAGTACTTC. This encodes CASSQESGLAAYEQYF.

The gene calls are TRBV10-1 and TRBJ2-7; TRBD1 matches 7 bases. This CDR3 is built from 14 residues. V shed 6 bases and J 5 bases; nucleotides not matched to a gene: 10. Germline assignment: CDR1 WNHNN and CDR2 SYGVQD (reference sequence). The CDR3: CASRVSDRIHEQYF. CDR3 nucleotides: TGCGCCAGCAGAGTTTCGGACAGGATCCACGAGCAGTACTTC.

The CDR3 region is CASSRNREINSPLHF. CDR3 bases: TGTGCCAGCAGCAGGAACCGGGAGATTAATTCACCCCTCCACTTT. The chain links TRBV5-4 to TRBJ1-6; no clear D. The V gene lost 4 bases and the J gene lost 6 bases, with 14 bases spanning the gap. Germline loops: CDR1 SGHNT, CDR2 YYREEE (reference sequence). There are 15 residues in the CDR3.

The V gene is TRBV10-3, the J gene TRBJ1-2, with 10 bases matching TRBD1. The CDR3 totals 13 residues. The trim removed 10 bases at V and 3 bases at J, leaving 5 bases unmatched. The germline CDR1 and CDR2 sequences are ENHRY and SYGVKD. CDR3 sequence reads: CATSTGGDYGYTF. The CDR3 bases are TGTGCCACCTCGACAGGGGGCGACTATGGCTACACCTTC.

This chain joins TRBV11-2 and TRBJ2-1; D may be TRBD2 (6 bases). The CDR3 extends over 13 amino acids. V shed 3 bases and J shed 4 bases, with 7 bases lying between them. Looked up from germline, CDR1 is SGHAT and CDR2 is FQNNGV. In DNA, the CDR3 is TGTGCCAGCAGCTTGGGAGGTTACAATGAGCAGTTCTTC. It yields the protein CASSLGGYNEQFF.

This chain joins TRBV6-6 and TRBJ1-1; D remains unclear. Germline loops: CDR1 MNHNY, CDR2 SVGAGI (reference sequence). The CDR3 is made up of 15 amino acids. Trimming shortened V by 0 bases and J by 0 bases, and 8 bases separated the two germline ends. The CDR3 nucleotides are TGTGCCAGCAGTTACTCGGCGGGATTGAACACTGAAGCTTTCTTT. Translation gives CASSYSAGLNTEAFF.

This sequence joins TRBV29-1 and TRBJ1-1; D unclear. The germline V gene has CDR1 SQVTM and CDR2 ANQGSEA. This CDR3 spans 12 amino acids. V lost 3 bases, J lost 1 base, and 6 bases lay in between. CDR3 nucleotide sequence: TGCAGCGTTGATCCCAAGAACACTGAAGCTTTCTTT. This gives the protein CSVDPKNTEAFF.

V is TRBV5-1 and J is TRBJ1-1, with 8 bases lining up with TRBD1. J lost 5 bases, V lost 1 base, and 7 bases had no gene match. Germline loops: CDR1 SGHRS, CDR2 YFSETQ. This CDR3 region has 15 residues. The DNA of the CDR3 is TGCGCCAGCAGCTTGATGCTGGACAGGGATACTGAAGCTTTCTTT. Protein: CASSLMLDRDTEAFF. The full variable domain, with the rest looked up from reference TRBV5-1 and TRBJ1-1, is KAGVTQTPRYLIKTRGQQVTLSCSPISGHRSVSWYQQTPGQGLQFLFEYFSETQRNKGNFPGRFSGRQFSNSRSEMNVSTLELGDSALYLCASSLMLDRDTEAFFGQGTRLTVV.

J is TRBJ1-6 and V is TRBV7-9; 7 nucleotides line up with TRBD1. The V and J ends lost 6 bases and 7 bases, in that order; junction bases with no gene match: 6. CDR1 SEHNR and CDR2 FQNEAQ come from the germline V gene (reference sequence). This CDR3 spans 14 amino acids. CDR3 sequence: CASSFTGANSPLHF. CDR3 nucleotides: TGTGCCAGCAGTTTTACAGGGGCGAATTCACCCCTCCACTTT.

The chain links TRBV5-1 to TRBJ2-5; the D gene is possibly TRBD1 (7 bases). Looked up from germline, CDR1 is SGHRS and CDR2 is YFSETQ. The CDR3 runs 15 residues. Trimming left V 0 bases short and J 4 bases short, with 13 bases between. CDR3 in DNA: TGCGCCAGCAGCTTGGAGCCAGGGGGGCCAGAGACCCAGTACTTC. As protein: CASSLEPGGPETQYF.

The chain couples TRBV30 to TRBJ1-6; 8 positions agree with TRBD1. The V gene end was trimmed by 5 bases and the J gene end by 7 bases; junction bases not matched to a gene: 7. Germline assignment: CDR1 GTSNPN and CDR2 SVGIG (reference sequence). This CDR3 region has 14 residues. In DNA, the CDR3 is TGTGCCTGGGAACCCCACAGGGGGAATTCACCCCTCCACTTT. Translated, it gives CAWEPHRGNSPLHF.

The CDR3 DNA sequence: TGTGCCAGCAGCTTGACCCTTCTCCGGGGAACTCGAACAGATACGCAGTATTTT. This translates into CASSLTLLRGTRTDTQYF. The V call is TRBV5-4, the J call TRBJ2-3; perhaps TRBD2 as D (5 bases). The V gene lost 1 base and the J gene lost 3 bases, with 21 bases spanning the gap. CDR3 length equals 18 residues. CDR1 is SGHNT, CDR2 YYREEE, per germline (reference sequence).

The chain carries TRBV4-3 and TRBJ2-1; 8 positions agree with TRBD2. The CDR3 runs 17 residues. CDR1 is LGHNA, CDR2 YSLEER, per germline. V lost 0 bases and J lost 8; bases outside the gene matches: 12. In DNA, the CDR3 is TGCGCCAGCAGCCAAGATGGATCCGGGGGGGAAGGGCATGAGCAGTTCTTC. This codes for CASSQDGSGGEGHEQFF.

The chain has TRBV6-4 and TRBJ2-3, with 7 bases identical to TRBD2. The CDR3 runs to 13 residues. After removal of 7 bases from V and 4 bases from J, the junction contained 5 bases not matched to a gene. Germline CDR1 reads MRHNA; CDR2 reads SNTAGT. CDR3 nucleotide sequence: TGTGCCAGCAAAGCGGGACCCCCAGATACGCAGTATTTT. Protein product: CASKAGPPDTQYF.

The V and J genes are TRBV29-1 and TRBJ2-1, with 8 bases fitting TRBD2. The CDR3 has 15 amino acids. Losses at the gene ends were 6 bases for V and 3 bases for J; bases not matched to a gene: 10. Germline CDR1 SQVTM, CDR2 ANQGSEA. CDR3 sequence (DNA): TGCAGCGTCGTCCCCCTAGCGGGCGACTACAATGAGCAGTTCTTC. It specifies CSVVPLAGDYNEQFF.

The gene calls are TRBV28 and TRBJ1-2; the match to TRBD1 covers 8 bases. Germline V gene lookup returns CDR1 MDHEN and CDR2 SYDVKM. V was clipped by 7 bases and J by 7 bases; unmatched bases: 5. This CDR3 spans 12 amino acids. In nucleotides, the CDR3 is TGTGCCAGCATCGACAGGGGACGTGGCTACACCTTC. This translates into CASIDRGRGYTF.

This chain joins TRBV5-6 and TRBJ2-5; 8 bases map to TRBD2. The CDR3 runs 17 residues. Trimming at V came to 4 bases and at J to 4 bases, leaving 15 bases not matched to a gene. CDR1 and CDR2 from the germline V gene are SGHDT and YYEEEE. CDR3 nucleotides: TGTGCCAGCAGCCGGGATGGGACTAGAGATCCTTCAGAGACCCAGTACTTC. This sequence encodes CASSRDGTRDPSETQYF.

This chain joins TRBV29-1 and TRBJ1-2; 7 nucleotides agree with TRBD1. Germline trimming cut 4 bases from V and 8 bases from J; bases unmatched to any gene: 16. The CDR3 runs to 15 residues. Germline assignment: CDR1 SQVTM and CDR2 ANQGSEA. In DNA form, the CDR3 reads TGCAGCGTTGTTCGTTCGGGACAGCCGAGGGAGGGCTACACCTTC. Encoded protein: CSVVRSGQPREGYTF.

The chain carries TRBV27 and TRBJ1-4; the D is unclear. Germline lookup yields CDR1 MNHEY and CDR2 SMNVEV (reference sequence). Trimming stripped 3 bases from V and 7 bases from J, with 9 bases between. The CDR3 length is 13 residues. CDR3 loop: CASSLRGSEKLFF. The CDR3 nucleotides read TGTGCCAGCAGTTTGCGGGGAAGTGAAAAACTGTTTTTT.

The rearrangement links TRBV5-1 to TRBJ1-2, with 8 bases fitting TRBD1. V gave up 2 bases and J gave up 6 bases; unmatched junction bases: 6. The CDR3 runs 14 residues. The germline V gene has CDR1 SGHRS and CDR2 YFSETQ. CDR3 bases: TGCGCCAGCAGCTTCGTGGGACAGGCGGATGGCTACACCTTC. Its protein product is CASSFVGQADGYTF. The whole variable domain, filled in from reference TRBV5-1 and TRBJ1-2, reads KAGVTQTPRYLIKTRGQQVTLSCSPISGHRSVSWYQQTPGQGLQFLFEYFSETQRNKGNFPGRFSGRQFSNSRSEMNVSTLELGDSALYLCASSFVGQADGYTFGSGTRLTVV.

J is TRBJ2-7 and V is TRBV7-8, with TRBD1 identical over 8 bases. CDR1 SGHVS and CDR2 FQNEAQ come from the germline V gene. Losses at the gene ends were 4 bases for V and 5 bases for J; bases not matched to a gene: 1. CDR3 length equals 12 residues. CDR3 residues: CASSSTGDEQYF. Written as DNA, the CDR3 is TGTGCCAGCAGCTCGACAGGGGACGAGCAGTACTTC.

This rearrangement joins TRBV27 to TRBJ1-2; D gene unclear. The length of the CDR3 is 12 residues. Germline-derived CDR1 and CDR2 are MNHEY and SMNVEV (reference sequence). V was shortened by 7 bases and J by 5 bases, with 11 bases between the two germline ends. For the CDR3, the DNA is TGTGCCAGCACCCGGGGTTCTTATGGCTACACCTTC. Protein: CASTRGSYGYTF.

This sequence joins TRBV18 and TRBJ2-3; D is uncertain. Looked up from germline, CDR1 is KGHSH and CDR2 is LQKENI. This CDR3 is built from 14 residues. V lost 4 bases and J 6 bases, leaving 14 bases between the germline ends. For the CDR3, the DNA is TGTGCCAGCTCACTGTCCACCTCCGGGGATACGCAGTATTTT. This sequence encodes CASSLSTSGDTQYF.

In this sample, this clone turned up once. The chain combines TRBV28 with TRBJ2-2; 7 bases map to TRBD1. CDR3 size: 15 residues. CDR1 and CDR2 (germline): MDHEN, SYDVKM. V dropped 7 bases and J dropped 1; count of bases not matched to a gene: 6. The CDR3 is CASIADRWNTGELFF. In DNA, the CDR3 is TGTGCCAGCATCGCGGACAGGTGGAACACCGGGGAGCTGTTTTTT.

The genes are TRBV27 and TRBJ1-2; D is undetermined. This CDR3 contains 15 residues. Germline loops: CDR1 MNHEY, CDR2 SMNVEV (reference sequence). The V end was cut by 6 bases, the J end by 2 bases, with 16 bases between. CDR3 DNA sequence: TGTGCCAGCAGCCCTACCCCGGGTGTCAACTATGGCTACACCTTC. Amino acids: CASSPTPGVNYGYTF.

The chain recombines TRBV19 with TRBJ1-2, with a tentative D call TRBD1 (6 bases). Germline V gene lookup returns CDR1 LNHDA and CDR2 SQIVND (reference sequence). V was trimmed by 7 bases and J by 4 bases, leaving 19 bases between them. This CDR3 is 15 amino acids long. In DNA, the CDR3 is TGTGCCAGTAACGACGATCGCAGGGGCAGCTATGGCTACACCTTC. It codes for CASNDDRRGSYGYTF.

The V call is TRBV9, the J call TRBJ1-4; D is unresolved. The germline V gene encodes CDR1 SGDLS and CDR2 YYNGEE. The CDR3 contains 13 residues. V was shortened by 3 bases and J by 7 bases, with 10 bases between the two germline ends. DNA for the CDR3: TGTGCCAGCAGCGCCCATAGCGGTGAAAAACTGTTTTTT. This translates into CASSAHSGEKLFF.

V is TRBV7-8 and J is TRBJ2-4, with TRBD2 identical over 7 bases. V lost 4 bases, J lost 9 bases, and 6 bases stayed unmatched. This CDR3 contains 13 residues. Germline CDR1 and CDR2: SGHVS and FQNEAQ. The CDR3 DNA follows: TGTGCCAGCAGCTGGGGAGGGGCGAGCATTCAGTACTTC. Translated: CASSWGGASIQYF.